What follows are 10 T cell receptor beta chains derived from one specimen sequenced in a study of post-analysis software for immune sequencing data. Study-wide results and caveats: Five or six TRBV segments appeared more often in patients than in controls, and TRBV5-6, TRBV5-1 and TRBV20-1 were among these.

cDNA libraries of TCR beta carried unique molecular identifiers. In TCRdb, the PCR reads were re-called with MiXCR into one record per CDR3 protein. The sample lists about 200,000 distinct CDR3 sequences; approximately 29% were seen once. The antigens of these receptors remain unknown. Sequenced material: blood. These receptors all come from a girl aged 2-17 years with multiple sclerosis.

This clonotype was recorded at least ten times. CDR3: CASSVDPPPGEQYF. DNA of the CDR3: TGCGCCAGCAGCGTGGACCCTCCCCCGGGCGAGCAGTACTTC. This chain connects TRBV5-1 to TRBJ2-7; unclear D gene. With 4 bases removed from V and 6 bases from J, the gap between germline ends came to 17 bases. CDR1 is SGHRS, CDR2 YFSETQ, per germline. The CDR3 length is 14 residues.

The chain combines TRBV20-1 with TRBJ1-1; 7 nucleotides line up with TRBD1. The CDR3 extends over 15 amino acids. Germline CDR1 is DFQATT and CDR2 is SNEGSKA (reference sequence). The V gene end was trimmed by 3 bases and the J gene end by 7 bases; junction bases not matched to a gene: 14. DNA of the CDR3: TGCAGTGCTAGGGACAGGTTTTGGACCCGGATTGAAGCTTTCTTT. Translated, it gives CSARDRFWTRIEAFF.

To note about this clonotype: Being one base from a much bigger clone, this may be a read error. This sequence joins TRBV5-1 and TRBJ1-2; D gene ambiguous. Germline CDR1 and CDR2: SGHRS and YFSETQ. The CDR3 runs to 17 residues. CDR3 loop: CTSSLLPVGSKYSGYTF. Written as DNA, the CDR3 is TGCACCAGCAGCTTGCTCCCCGTGGGATCGAAATATAGCGGCTACACCTTC.

As for this clonotype: One end of the junction fails to match germline, which may point to a read error. The CDR3 sequence: CASSQDDRFNTGAFF. As DNA, the CDR3 is TGCGCCAGCAGCCAAGATGACAGGTTCAACACTGGAGCTTTCTTT. This sequence joins TRBV4-1 and TRBJ1-1; TRBD1 is a possible D gene (6 bases). Germline loops: CDR1 MGHRA, CDR2 YSYEKL. This CDR3 has 15 residues.

The V and J genes are TRBV4-2 and TRBJ2-7, with TRBD2 as a possible D gene (5 bases). CDR1 is LGHNA and CDR2 is YNFKEQ in the germline V gene. CDR3 length equals 14 residues. Between the trimmed V and J ends, which lost 4 bases and 2 bases, there was a span of 12 bases. The CDR3: CASSPGLETYEQYF. Here the CDR3 DNA reads TGTGCCAGCAGCCCTGGACTGGAGACCTACGAGCAGTACTTC.

Points on this clonotype: At one end, the junction sequence differs from germline, possibly due to a read error. The chain links TRBV18 to TRBJ2-3, with D maybe TRBD2 (5 bases). Germline V gives CDR1 KGHSH, CDR2 LQKENI. The CDR3 loop spans 13 amino acids. The CDR3 DNA is TGTGTCAGCGGAATGGACGGCACAGATACGCAGTATTTT. It specifies CVSGMDGTDTQYF.

The chain links TRBV20-1 to TRBJ2-3, with TRBD2 identical over 8 bases. The V segment lost 3 bases and the J segment 4 bases; nucleotides outside the gene matches: 6. The CDR3 sequence is 14 residues long. Germline V CDR1 and CDR2: DFQATT, SNEGSKA (reference sequence). Written as DNA, the CDR3 is TGCAGTGCTAGTACGGGGGGGGCTCCAGATACGCAGTATTTT. Translated: CSASTGGAPDTQYF.

The chain uses TRBV5-1 and TRBJ1-6, with D hard to call. The CDR3 sequence is 14 residues long. The germline V gene encodes CDR1 SGHRS and CDR2 YFSETQ. The germline V and J ends were trimmed by 0 bases and 10 bases, with 11 bases remaining between them. In DNA form, the CDR3 reads TGCGCCAGCAGCTTGGGCACGGAGAGGTCACCCCTCCACTTT. Translating gives CASSLGTERSPLHF.

There are a few counts of this clonotype. This chain links TRBV7-3 with TRBJ2-7, with TRBD1 identical over 8 bases. The CDR3 sequence is 15 residues long. V shed 5 bases and J 0 bases; nucleotides not matched to a gene: 6. Germline V gene data show CDR1 as SGHTA and CDR2 as FQGTGA. The CDR3 sequence: CASSPRTGNSYEQYF. In DNA, the CDR3 is TGTGCCAGCAGCCCCCGGACAGGGAACTCCTACGAGCAGTACTTC.

The chain recombines TRBV20-1 with TRBJ2-1; 7 bases align to TRBD1. The trim removed 5 bases at V and 2 bases at J, leaving 9 bases unmatched. The germline V gene has CDR1 DFQATT and CDR2 SNEGSKA (reference sequence). This CDR3 has 15 amino acids. This CDR3 reads CSAGTTGTPYNEQFF. The CDR3 region has the DNA TGCAGTGCTGGTACGACAGGGACACCCTACAATGAGCAGTTCTTC.